This TCR beta chain was found in a study of T cell responses to AZD1222 COVID-19 vaccine. This clone showed up just a few times. What it recognizes is unknown. The method was immunoSEQ multiplex PCR; TCRdb's version includes in-frame clones alone and lacks a portion of them. The sample records some 130,000 clones, 90% to 95% being singletons. The germline CDR1 and CDR2 sequences are KGHDR and SFDVKD. V lost 6 bases, J lost 5 bases, and 4 bases stayed unmatched. The CDR3 runs 14 residues. Study-wide findings and caveats: The number of AZD1222 recipients seropositive at baseline was only six.

The sequencing used peripheral blood, collected on day 0 of AZD1222 vaccination. This receptor was obtained from an adult in good health. This rearrangement joins TRBV24-1 to TRBJ2-5, with 11 bases fitting TRBD1. The CDR3 DNA reads TGTGCCACCAGTTCCGGACAGGGGGCTGAGACCCAGTACTTC. Translating gives CATSSGQGAETQYF.